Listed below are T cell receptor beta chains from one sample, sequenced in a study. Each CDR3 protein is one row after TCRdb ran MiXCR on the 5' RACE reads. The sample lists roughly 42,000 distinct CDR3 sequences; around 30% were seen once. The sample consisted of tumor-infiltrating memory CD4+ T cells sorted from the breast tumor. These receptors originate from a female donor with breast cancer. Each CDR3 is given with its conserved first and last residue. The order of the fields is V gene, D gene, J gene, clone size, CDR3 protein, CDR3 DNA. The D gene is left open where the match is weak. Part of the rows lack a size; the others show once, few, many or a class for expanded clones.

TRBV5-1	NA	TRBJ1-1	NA	CASSSGDTAEAFF	TGCGCCAGCAGTTCAGGGGATACGGCTGAAGCTTTCTTT
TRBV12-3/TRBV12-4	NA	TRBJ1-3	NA	CASSFGVSGNTIYF	TGTGCCAGCAGTTTCGGAGTCTCTGGAAACACCATATATTTT
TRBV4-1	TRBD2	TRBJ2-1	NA	CASSQRGVNYNEQFF	TGCGCCAGCAGCCAACGGGGGGTCAATTACAATGAGCAGTTCTTC
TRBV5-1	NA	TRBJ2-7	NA	CASSTLQGREQYF	TGCGCCAGCAGCACCTTACAGGGCCGCGAGCAGTACTTC
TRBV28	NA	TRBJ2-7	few	CASSAQGYEQYF	TGTGCCAGCAGTGCCCAAGGATACGAGCAGTACTTC
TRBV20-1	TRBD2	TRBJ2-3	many	CSARDAGRGMTDTQYF	TGCAGTGCTAGAGACGCGGGGCGGGGGATGACAGATACGCAGTATTTT
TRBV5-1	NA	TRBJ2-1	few	CASSLLLGGQGGDNEQFF	TGCGCCAGCAGCTTGCTGTTAGGTGGACAGGGAGGGGACAATGAGCAGTTCTTC
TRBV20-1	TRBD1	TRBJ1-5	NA	CSAPDRGRSNQPQHF	TGCAGTGCTCCGGACAGGGGTCGAAGCAATCAGCCCCAGCATTTT
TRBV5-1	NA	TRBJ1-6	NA	CASSFDPQGRNSPLHF	TGCGCCAGCAGTTTCGATCCGCAGGGACGGAATTCACCCCTCCACTTT
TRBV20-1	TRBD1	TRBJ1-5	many	CSAGTGEAFRQPQHF	TGCAGTGCTGGGACAGGGGAAGCTTTCCGTCAGCCCCAGCATTTT
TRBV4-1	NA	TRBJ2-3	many	CASSPQSGPDTQYF	TGCGCCAGCAGCCCCCAAAGCGGTCCAGATACGCAGTATTTT
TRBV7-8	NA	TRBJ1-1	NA	CASSLVRAGGTEAFF	TGTGCCAGCAGCTTAGTTCGGGCGGGCGGCACTGAAGCTTTCTTT